The sequence of this T cell receptor beta chain was determined in a study of shared clonotypes between healthy human individuals. Study results and caveats: Among donors, the sharing of clonotypes was expected to be influenced by sequencing depth. Lower generation probabilities were found for non-shared clonotypes than for those shared by all four donors. The study generally estimated greater richness for naive than memory subsets.

The assay was carried out at the deep level. The method was immunoSEQ multiplex PCR; TCRdb's version includes in-frame clones alone and lacks a portion of them. The sample carries 550,000 to 800,000 clones, less than 95% recorded once. As concerns this clone: Antigen: not known.

Germline CDR1 reads MDHEN; CDR2 reads SYDVKM. J gave up 5 bases and V 2 bases, and 3 bases lay outside the gene matches. The CDR3 length is 16 residues. V and J are TRBV28 and TRBJ2-3; 14 bases are a match to TRBD2. The sequenced material came from memory CD8+ T cells from PBMCs. Subset defined: CD45RO+ cells pooled with CCR7-negative TemRA cells. The clonotype was recovered from a man younger than 30 in good health. Some clones in this sample may be carry-over from other donors' samples. The CDR3 bases are TGTGCCAGCAGTTTAGGACTAGCGGGAGGTTTAGATACGCAGTATTTT. Translated: CASSLGLAGGLDTQYF.